The sequence of this TCR beta chain was determined in a study of T cells in Graves' hyperthyroidism and ophthalmopathy. Researchers took RNA transcripts and amplified the TCR beta CDR3 regions from them. The TCR CDR3 was amplified in a first-round RT-PCR using the HTBI primer set. TCRdb processed the multiplex PCR reads anew with MiXCR; each CDR3 protein has one entry. The sample lists about 420,000 distinct CDR3 sequences; about a sixth were seen once. This clonotype came up many times. No antigen is known for it. A lack of ophthalmopathy progression within 18 months defined stable Graves' hyperthyroidism. Exclusion criteria comprised uncontrolled infection, other autoimmune disease, pregnancy or lactation. Trimming stripped 2 bases from V and 8 bases from J, with 9 bases between. This CDR3 spans 12 amino acids. Germline assignment: CDR1 MNHEY and CDR2 SMNVEV (reference sequence). Findings and limits, study-wide: Ophthalmopathy, as predicted by the model, came a median roughly 6.5 months after the prediction. Blood also carried most thyroid clonotypes expanded above 0.001.

The sequence was collected from a young woman with Graves' hyperthyroidism. The V and J genes are TRBV27 and TRBJ1-2; TRBD1 might be the D (5 bases). Specimen: blood. The CDR3 protein is CASSLRGDGYTF. CDR3 DNA: TGTGCCAGCAGTTTAAGGGGTGACGGCTACACCTTC.